These 31 T cell receptor beta chains were sequenced from one sample in a study of OX40 agonist ivuxolimab in advanced cancers. Here immunoSEQ multiplex PCR was the method, and the copy in TCRdb shows in-frame clones only, minus some. The top ten hold approximately 8.6% of the sample, which has roughly 74,000 clones, 92% seen once. This material consisted of CD4+ or CD8+ T cells sorted from blood, taken in a trial of the OX40 agonist ivuxolimab. These receptors were taken from an adult with an advanced solid tumor such as melanoma, head and neck, liver or kidney cancer.

This chain connects TRBV2 to TRBJ1-1; 8 nucleotides agree with TRBD1. The junction had 6 bases not matched to a gene; V was cut back by 6 bases and J by 12 bases. CDR1 and CDR2 from the germline V gene are SNHLY and FYNNEI. The CDR3 runs to 11 residues. The CDR3 DNA reads as TGTGCCAGCAGCGTCAGGGGGCCAACTTTCTTT. Translation: CASSVRGPTFF.

The rearrangement links TRBV10-3 to TRBJ2-2; TRBD2 agrees at 8 bases. V lost 2 bases and J lost 1; bases outside the gene matches: 3. The CDR3 spans 16 residues. Germline lookup yields CDR1 ENHRY and CDR2 SYGVKD. The CDR3 sequence is CAISESGGQNTGELFF. The CDR3 nucleotides read TGTGCCATCAGTGAGAGCGGGGGACAGAACACCGGGGAGCTGTTTTTT.

CDR3: CASSLGGQLDEQYF. Written as DNA, the CDR3 is TGTGCCAGCAGCTTAGGGGGACAGTTAGACGAGCAGTACTTC. The V call is TRBV7-9, the J call TRBJ2-7, with 7 nucleotides matching TRBD1. The J segment lost 5 bases and the V segment lost 1 base, leaving 5 bases of the junction unmatched. CDR3 length equals 14 residues. Germline-derived CDR1 and CDR2 are SEHNR and FQNEAQ (reference sequence).

J is TRBJ1-1 and V is TRBV4-1; tentatively, D is TRBD1 (6 bases). V lost 0 bases to trimming and J lost 3 bases, with 11 bases between them. Per germline, CDR1 MGHRA and CDR2 YSYEKL. The CDR3 has 15 amino acids. In nucleotides, the CDR3 is TGCGCCAGCAGCCAAGATACCCCAGGGGACACTGAAGCTTTCTTT. The encoded protein is CASSQDTPGDTEAFF.

CDR3 bases: TGTGCCAGCAGCAAACTAGGGGGCGGGGAGACCCAGTACTTC. Its translation: CASSKLGGGETQYF. The chain joins TRBV12-1 to TRBJ2-5; the table gives TRBD1 as D, unverified against the DNA. TRBV12-1 is reported as a pseudogene. There are 14 residues in the CDR3.

This clone is medium-sized (0.01 to 0.1%) within its sample. The chain combines TRBV11-2 with TRBJ1-4, with D maybe TRBD1 (5 bases). The germline CDR1 and CDR2 sequences are SGHAT and FQNNGV. The CDR3 loop spans 11 amino acids. Trimming left V 6 bases short and J 15 bases short, with 14 bases between. Here the CDR3 reads CASRLGDGVFF. The CDR3 DNA is TGTGCCAGCAGGTTGGGGGACGGAGTGTTTTTT. The full variable domain, rest sourced from reference TRBV11-2 and TRBJ1-4, is EAGVAQSPRYKIIEKRQSVAFWCNPISGHATLYWYQQILGQGPKLLIQFQNNGVVDDSQLPKDRFSAERLKGVDSTLKIQPAKLEDSAVYLCASRLGDGVFFGSGTQLSVL.

This chain joins TRBV10-3 and TRBJ1-2, with D maybe TRBD1 (6 bases). The CDR3 consists of 17 residues. The germline V gene encodes CDR1 ENHRY and CDR2 SYGVKD. V lost 0 bases and J lost 0, with 14 bases in between. The CDR3 loop reads CAISESRGGKANYGYTF. The CDR3 coding sequence is TGTGCCATCAGTGAGTCGAGAGGGGGAAAAGCTAACTATGGCTACACCTTC.

The V gene is TRBV9, the J gene TRBJ2-3; tentative D call: TRBD2 (6 bases). Trimming shortened V by 4 bases and J by 4 bases, and 13 bases separated the two germline ends. Germline CDR1 reads SGDLS; CDR2 reads YYNGEE. This CDR3 is 14 amino acids long. As DNA, the CDR3 is TGTGCCAGCAGCCCGGGAGTGGGAGCAGATACGCAGTATTTT. It specifies CASSPGVGADTQYF.

V gene TRBV13 combines with J gene TRBJ1-5; D unclear. CDR3 size: 14 residues. The V gene's germline CDR1 is PRHDT and CDR2 FYEKMQ (reference sequence). Trimming removed 2 bases from V and 0 bases from J, with 5 bases in between. The CDR3 loop reads CASSLYSSNQPQHF. The CDR3 nucleotides read TGTGCCAGCAGCTTATACAGTAGCAATCAGCCCCAGCATTTT.

This clone was detected only once. The chain joins TRBV6-1 to TRBJ2-7, with a possible D match to TRBD2 (6 bases). The CDR3 extends over 11 amino acids. Trimming took off 7 bases at V and 3 bases at J, with 7 bases between the two ends. Germline V gene sequence: CDR1 MNHNS, CDR2 SASEGT. CDR3 coding DNA: TGTGCCAGCACCGGGGGCTACGAGCAGTACTTC. This codes for CASTGGYEQYF.

The rearrangement joins TRBV7-3 to TRBJ2-3, with 14 bases that match TRBD2. CDR1 is SGHTA, CDR2 FQGTGA, per germline. The CDR3 totals 19 residues. Trimming cost V 3 bases and J 1 base; bases outside gene matches: 9. The CDR3 DNA follows: TGTGCCAGCAGCTTCACCGGGACTAGCGGGGGTTTACGCACAGATACGCAGTATTTT. Translation: CASSFTGTSGGLRTDTQYF.

The chain recombines TRBV9 with TRBJ2-1; D possibly uses TRBD1 or TRBD2 (5 bases each). Trimming stripped 4 bases from V and 5 bases from J, with 19 bases between. CDR1 and CDR2 from the germline V gene are SGDLS and YYNGEE. The CDR3 contains 16 residues. CDR3 loop: CASSPWDDSGHNEQFF. CDR3 bases: TGTGCCAGCAGCCCTTGGGACGACTCGGGCCACAATGAGCAGTTCTTC.

The chain recombines TRBV6-1 with TRBJ2-2, with D perhaps matching TRBD2 (6 bases). The CDR3 extends over 15 amino acids. V was cut by 7 bases and J by 1 base, with 13 bases left in between. Per the germline V gene, CDR1 is MNHNS and CDR2 is SASEGT. CDR3 amino acids: CASTGGGMNTGELFF. The CDR3, as DNA: TGTGCCAGCACCGGTGGGGGGATGAACACCGGGGAGCTGTTTTTT.

The J gene is TRBJ1-6, the V gene TRBV5-6; TRBD1 agrees at 11 bases. After removal of 3 bases from V and 8 bases from J, the junction contained 4 bases not matched to a gene. This CDR3 region has 15 residues. Per the germline V gene, CDR1 is SGHDT and CDR2 is YYEEEE. The CDR3 DNA reads as TGTGCCAGCAGCTGGACAGGGGGCGGTTATTCACCCCTCCACTTT. Translation gives CASSWTGGGYSPLHF.

The CDR3 sequence is CASSPGTAEKLFF. The CDR3 DNA reads TGTGCCAGCAGCCCCGGGACGGCTGAAAAACTGTTTTTT. This chain connects TRBV7-8 to TRBJ1-4, with D perhaps TRBD1 (5 bases). The V end lost 5 bases, the J end lost 7 bases, and 11 bases lay between the germline ends. This CDR3 is built from 13 residues. Germline V CDR1 and CDR2: SGHVS, FQNEAQ.

Comment on this clone: One end of the junction varies from germline; a read error may be responsible. The chain is built from TRBV7-6 and TRBJ2-5; tentatively, D is TRBD1 (6 bases). CDR1 SGHVS and CDR2 FNYEAQ come from the germline V gene. The CDR3 length is 14 residues. CDR3 nucleotide sequence: TGTGCCAGCAGCCCGCTTGGGGGACAAGGGACCCAGTACTTC. Translated: CASSPLGGQGTQYF.

V and J are TRBV5-8 and TRBJ2-5; 7 bases align to TRBD1. The V gene's germline CDR1 is SGHTS and CDR2 YDEGEE. The CDR3 totals 16 residues. Trimming took 0 bases from V and 2 from J; bases not matched to a gene: 7. The CDR3 loop reads CASSLDWTGPQETQYF. The DNA of the CDR3 is TGTGCCAGCAGCTTGGATTGGACAGGACCACAAGAGACCCAGTACTTC.

J is TRBJ1-2 and V is TRBV6-1; TRBD1 matches at 7 bases. V lost 2 bases to trimming and J lost 8 bases; unmatched junction nucleotides: 8. Germline values: CDR1 MNHNS, CDR2 SASEGT. The CDR3 extends over 14 amino acids. In nucleotides, the CDR3 is TGTGCCAGCAGTGAATGGAGGCAGGGGGACGGCTACACCTTC. Its translation: CASSEWRQGDGYTF.

The chain employs TRBV19 and TRBJ2-7; 7 nucleotides agree with TRBD1. The germline V gene encodes CDR1 LNHDA and CDR2 SQIVND (reference sequence). After removal of 3 bases from V and 2 bases from J, the junction contained 1 base not matched to a gene. The CDR3 has 13 amino acids. CDR3 loop: CASSIQGAYEQYF. The DNA for the CDR3 is TGTGCCAGTAGTATCCAGGGGGCCTACGAGCAGTACTTC.

This chain uses TRBV6-4 with TRBJ1-2, with TRBD1 identical over 7 bases. Per the germline V gene, CDR1 is MRHNA and CDR2 is SNTAGT. There are 18 residues in the CDR3. Trimming removed 6 bases from V and 5 bases from J; junction bases left unmatched: 21. The CDR3 DNA sequence: TGTGCCAGCAGGCAGGTCACAGTACAGGGGAAAGAGGGATATGGCTACACCTTC. As protein: CASRQVTVQGKEGYGYTF.

CDR3 protein: CASRQDRGEAGELFF. The CDR3 DNA follows: TGTGCCAGCAGACAAGATCGCGGGGAAGCCGGGGAGCTGTTTTTT. J is TRBJ2-2 and V is TRBV11-2; maybe TRBD2 (6 bases). Germline V lookup: CDR1 SGHAT, CDR2 FQNNGV. Trimming stripped 6 bases from V and 6 bases from J, with 17 bases between. The CDR3 is 15 amino acids.

The chain couples TRBV5-4 to TRBJ1-2; 9 nucleotides agree with TRBD1. This CDR3 has 14 amino acids. V trimming: 0 bases; J trimming: 8 bases; junction bases outside the gene matches: 5. Per the germline V gene, CDR1 is SGHNT and CDR2 is YYREEE (reference sequence). The chain's CDR3 is CASSLVWTGDGYTF. As DNA, the CDR3 is TGTGCCAGCAGCTTGGTTTGGACAGGGGACGGCTACACCTTC.

The chain carries TRBV7-5 and TRBJ1-1; TRBD1, the table's D call, lacks a check against the DNA. TRBV7-5 is given as a pseudogene. The CDR3 contains 17 residues. DNA of the CDR3: TGTGCCAGAAGTAAAGAGGACAGGGGGCGCCGGGGCACTGAAGCTTTCTTT. Its protein product is CARSKEDRGRRGTEAFF.

The chain links TRBV7-6 to TRBJ2-7; D uncertain. Germline V gene data show CDR1 as SGHVS and CDR2 as FNYEAQ. With 1 base removed from V and 2 bases from J, the gap between germline ends came to 18 bases. The CDR3 covers 17 residues. Here the CDR3 DNA reads TGTGCCAGCAGCTTAGGCCCCCGAGGCGGCTTCCCCTACGAGCAGTACTTC. Translating gives CASSLGPRGGFPYEQYF.

The genes are TRBV7-9 and TRBJ1-2; possibly TRBD1 for D (6 bases). The V end lost 5 bases, the J end lost 4 bases, and 17 bases lay between the germline ends. CDR1 is SEHNR, CDR2 FQNEAQ, per germline (reference sequence). There are 15 residues in the CDR3. CDR3 sequence reads: CASSPRQESPYGYTF. DNA for the CDR3: TGTGCCAGCAGCCCCAGACAGGAGTCTCCCTATGGCTACACCTTC.

The chain carries TRBV6-1 and TRBJ2-2; tentatively, D is TRBD1 or TRBD2 (6 bases each). Looked up from germline, CDR1 is MNHNS and CDR2 is SASEGT. V lost 3 bases, J lost 6 bases, and 14 bases lay in between. The CDR3 spans 15 residues. The CDR3 protein is CASSDFVGGPGELFF. DNA of the CDR3: TGTGCCAGCAGTGATTTCGTCGGGGGCCCCGGGGAGCTGTTTTTT.

The genes are TRBV5-6 and TRBJ2-2, with D tentatively TRBD1 (5 bases). The CDR3 runs to 14 residues. CDR1 and CDR2 (germline): SGHDT, YYEEEE. Trimming removed 0 bases from V and 7 bases from J, with 10 bases in between. Here the CDR3 reads CASSLAQGIGELFF. DNA for the CDR3: TGTGCCAGCAGCTTGGCGCAGGGTATCGGGGAGCTGTTTTTT.

V is TRBV7-2 and J is TRBJ2-5; 8 bases match TRBD2. Trimming took 4 bases from V and 0 from J; bases not matched to a gene: 10. Germline CDR1 and CDR2: SGHTA and FQGNSA. The CDR3 consists of 17 residues. The CDR3 sequence is CASSSRVAGGYQETQYF. The CDR3 DNA is TGTGCCAGCAGCTCCCGGGTGGCGGGGGGATACCAAGAGACCCAGTACTTC.

V is TRBV13 and J is TRBJ2-7, with a possible D match to TRBD1 (7 bases). The V gene lost 6 bases and the J gene lost 2 bases, with 11 bases spanning the gap. The germline gives CDR1 PRHDT, CDR2 FYEKMQ (reference sequence). This CDR3 is built from 13 residues. CDR3 loop: CASSSRGAYEQYF. The CDR3 DNA sequence: TGTGCCAGCAGTTCCAGGGGGGCCTACGAGCAGTACTTC.

Concerning this clone: Its ends do not fully match the called genes, so a read error is possible. The same CDR3 is also encoded by other DNA sequences in this sample. The V gene is TRBV5-6, the J gene TRBJ2-7; the D gene could be TRBD1 or TRBD2 (5 bases each). The germline V gene has CDR1 SGHDT and CDR2 YYEEEE. There are 14 residues in the CDR3. The CDR3 spells CASSLWGSSYEQYF. CDR3 nucleotides: TGTGCCAGCAGCTTGTGGGGGAGCTCCTATGAGCAGTACTTC.

The chain is built from TRBV7-3 and TRBJ1-6; D unresolved. V was pared by 5 bases and J by 7 bases, with 15 bases between. This CDR3 is 15 amino acids long. Germline V gene data show CDR1 as SGHTA and CDR2 as FQGTGA. This CDR3 is CASSPVEGLNSPLHF. The CDR3 coding sequence is TGTGCCAGCAGCCCCGTGGAGGGTTTAAATTCACCCCTCCACTTT.